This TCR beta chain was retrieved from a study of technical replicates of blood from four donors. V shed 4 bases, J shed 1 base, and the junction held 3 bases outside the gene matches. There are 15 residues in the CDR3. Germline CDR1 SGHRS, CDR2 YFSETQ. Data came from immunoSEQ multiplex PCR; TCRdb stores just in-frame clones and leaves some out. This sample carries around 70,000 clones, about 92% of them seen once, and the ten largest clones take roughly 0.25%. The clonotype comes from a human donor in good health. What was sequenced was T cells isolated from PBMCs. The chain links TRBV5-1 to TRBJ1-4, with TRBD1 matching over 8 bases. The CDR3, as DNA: TGCGCCAGCAGCCCAGGGGGCCTAACTAATGAAAAACTGTTTTTT. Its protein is CASSPGGLTNEKLFF.